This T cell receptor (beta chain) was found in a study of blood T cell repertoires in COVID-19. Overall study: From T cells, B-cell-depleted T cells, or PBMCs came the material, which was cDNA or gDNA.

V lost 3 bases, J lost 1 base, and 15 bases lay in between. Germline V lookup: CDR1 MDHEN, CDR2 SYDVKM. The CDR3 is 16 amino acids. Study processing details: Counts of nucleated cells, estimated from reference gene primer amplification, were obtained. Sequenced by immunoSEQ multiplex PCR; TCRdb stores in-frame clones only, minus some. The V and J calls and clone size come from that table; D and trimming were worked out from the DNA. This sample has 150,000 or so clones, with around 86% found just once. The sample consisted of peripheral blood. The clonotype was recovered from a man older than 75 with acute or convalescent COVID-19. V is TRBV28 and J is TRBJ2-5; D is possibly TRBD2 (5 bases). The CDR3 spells CASSFRGGLLQETQYF. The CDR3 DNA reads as TGTGCCAGCAGTTTTCGCGGCGGACTCCTCCAAGAGACCCAGTACTTC.